The rows below give T cell receptor beta chains drawn from one sample of a study of tumor-infiltrating lymphocytes in localized non-small cell lung cancer. TCRdb keeps only in-frame clones here, not all; method: immunoSEQ multiplex PCR. The sample shows 6,500 to 7,000 clones, about 74% of them seen only once. The specimen sequenced was lung tumor tissue. The receptors here all came from a human donor with non-small cell lung cancer. CDR3s include the opening cysteine and the closing phenylalanine or tryptophan. The D gene is left open where the match is weak. Size tells how often a clone was seen (once, few, many) or the class of an expanded clone, and some rows leave it out.

clone size: .
V gene: TRBV19
J gene: TRBJ2-7
D gene: .
CDR3 DNA: TGTGCCAGTAGCTTACACGGGCAGACGTCCTACGAGCAGTACTTC
CDR3 protein: CASSLHGQTSYEQYF

clone size: .
V gene: TRBV27
J gene: TRBJ2-7
D gene: .
CDR3 DNA: TGTGCCAGCTTCTCCGCCGGGCTAAAAGAGGGGCAGTACTTC
CDR3 protein: CASFSAGLKEGQYF

clone size: .
V gene: TRBV2
J gene: TRBJ2-7
D gene: TRBD1
CDR3 DNA: TGTGCCAGCAGTAACCCGGACAGGGGAATGTACGAGCAGTACTTC
CDR3 protein: CASSNPDRGMYEQYF

clone size: .
V gene: TRBV4-1
J gene: TRBJ2-3
D gene: TRBD2
CDR3 DNA: TGCGCCAGCAGCCAAGATTGGCTAGCGGAAATCACAGATACGCAGTATTTT
CDR3 protein: CASSQDWLAEITDTQYF

clone size: .
V gene: TRBV18
J gene: TRBJ1-3
D gene: .
CDR3 DNA: TGTGCCAGCTCACCAGTCTCGGCAGGCGGTGGAAACACCATATATTTT
CDR3 protein: CASSPVSAGGGNTIYF

clone size: .
V gene: TRBV4-1
J gene: TRBJ1-2
D gene: .
CDR3 DNA: TGCGCCAGCAGCCAAGAGGGAGGCCCCCTCTATGGCTACACCTTC
CDR3 protein: CASSQEGGPLYGYTF

clone size: .
V gene: TRBV4-1
J gene: TRBJ2-7
D gene: TRBD2
CDR3 DNA: TGCGCCAGCAGCCAAGGCAATAGCGGGGGGGTATACTCCTACGAGCAGTACTTC
CDR3 protein: CASSQGNSGGVYSYEQYF

clone size: medium-sized
V gene: TRBV19
J gene: TRBJ2-7
D gene: .
CDR3 DNA: TGTGCCAGTGGAAGACAGGGACTCTCCTACGAGCAGTACTTC
CDR3 protein: CASGRQGLSYEQYF

clone size: few
V gene: TRBV7-3
J gene: TRBJ1-5
D gene: TRBD1
CDR3 DNA: TGTGCCAGCAGTTACCCGGACAGGGTACTAAGTCGGAATCAGCCCCAGCATTTT
CDR3 protein: CASSYPDRVLSRNQPQHF

clone size: few
V gene: TRBV4-2
J gene: TRBJ1-2
D gene: .
CDR3 DNA: TGTGCCAGCAGCCAAGTCTCGGGGGTCGGCTACACCTTC
CDR3 protein: CASSQVSGVGYTF

clone size: .
V gene: TRBV20-1
J gene: TRBJ1-4
D gene: .
CDR3 DNA: TGCAGTGCAGGGCAAGCTGAAAAACTGTTTTTT
CDR3 protein: CSAGQAEKLFF

clone size: .
V gene: TRBV5-1
J gene: TRBJ2-1
D gene: .
CDR3 DNA: TGCGCCAGCCGGCAGGGAATTGAGAAAGAGCAGTTCTTC
CDR3 protein: CASRQGIEKEQFF

clone size: .
V gene: TRBV29-1
J gene: TRBJ2-1
D gene: TRBD2
CDR3 DNA: TGCAGCGTCGTAGCGGGAGGACGAGAATACAATGAGCAGTTCTTC
CDR3 protein: CSVVAGGREYNEQFF

clone size: .
V gene: TRBV5-6
J gene: TRBJ1-2
D gene: .
CDR3 DNA: TGTGCCAGCAGCTACCTCTCGGAAGGGGGAGCTGGCTACACCTTC
CDR3 protein: CASSYLSEGGAGYTF

clone size: once
V gene: TRBV11-2
J gene: TRBJ2-1
D gene: .
CDR3 DNA: TGTGCCAGCAGCTCCACTTTGGAGCAGTTCTTC
CDR3 protein: CASSSTLEQFF

clone size: .
V gene: TRBV7-3
J gene: TRBJ2-3
D gene: .
CDR3 DNA: TGTGCCAGCAGCTGGGGGCACGGCAGGGGCACAGATACGCAGTATTTT
CDR3 protein: CASSWGHGRGTDTQYF

clone size: .
V gene: TRBV30
J gene: TRBJ1-2
D gene: .
CDR3 DNA: TGTGCCTGGAGTGTACGAGGCAGCCAGAACTATGGCTACACCTTC
CDR3 protein: CAWSVRGSQNYGYTF

clone size: .
V gene: TRBV14
J gene: TRBJ2-7
D gene: TRBD1
CDR3 DNA: TGTGCCAGCAGCCAGGACAGGGTGAGGAAATACGAGCAGTACTTC
CDR3 protein: CASSQDRVRKYEQYF

clone size: .
V gene: TRBV6-6
J gene: TRBJ1-1
D gene: .
CDR3 DNA: TGTGCCAGCACCACGGAATTGGCCGTCGGTAACACTGAAGCTTTCTTT
CDR3 protein: CASTTELAVGNTEAFF

clone size: .
V gene: TRBV4-1
J gene: TRBJ1-4
D gene: .
CDR3 DNA: TGCGCCAGCAGCCAACCTGCGGGCTCAAATGAAAAACTGTTTTTT
CDR3 protein: CASSQPAGSNEKLFF

clone size: .
V gene: TRBV29-1
J gene: TRBJ1-1
D gene: .
CDR3 DNA: TGCAGCGTTGAAGACGTCGGGGTGTGGGGGGCGAACCGAGTAACTGAAGCTTTCTTT
CDR3 protein: CSVEDVGVWGANRVTEAFF

clone size: .
V gene: TRBV18
J gene: TRBJ1-5
D gene: .
CDR3 DNA: TGTGCCAGCTCACCAGCACAGGGCCAGGGTCAGCCCCAGCATTTT
CDR3 protein: CASSPAQGQGQPQHF

clone size: once
V gene: TRBV28
J gene: TRBJ1-5
D gene: .
CDR3 DNA: TGTGCCAGCAGTCTCGGACCAGATCGGCCCCAGCATTTT
CDR3 protein: CASSLGPDRPQHF

clone size: once
V gene: TRBV4-1
J gene: TRBJ1-1
D gene: .
CDR3 DNA: TGCGCCAGCAGCCAAGTCCCGGACAGCTATGAAGCTTTCTTT
CDR3 protein: CASSQVPDSYEAFF

clone size: .
V gene: TRBV6-5
J gene: TRBJ2-7
D gene: .
CDR3 DNA: TGTGCCAGCAGTCGTGGGACTCCTTTCCCCTACGAGCAGTACTTC
CDR3 protein: CASSRGTPFPYEQYF

clone size: .
V gene: TRBV19
J gene: TRBJ1-5
D gene: .
CDR3 DNA: TGTGCCAGTAGTATCCGGGCCGCGGAGCCCCAGCATTTT
CDR3 protein: CASSIRAAEPQHF

clone size: medium-sized
V gene: TRBV2
J gene: TRBJ1-4
D gene: .
CDR3 DNA: TGTGCCAGCAGGGACCGCCTGGGGGAAAAACTGTTTTTT
CDR3 protein: CASRDRLGEKLFF

clone size: medium-sized
V gene: TRBV11-2
J gene: TRBJ2-1
D gene: .
CDR3 DNA: TGTGCCAGCGCCCCCGGGCCCGGATCCTACAATGAGCAGTTCTTC
CDR3 protein: CASAPGPGSYNEQFF

clone size: few
V gene: TRBV2
J gene: TRBJ2-2
D gene: .
CDR3 DNA: TGTGCCAGCAAGGAAGGAGAGGGAACCGGGGAGCTGTTTTTT
CDR3 protein: CASKEGEGTGELFF

clone size: .
V gene: TRBV20-1
J gene: TRBJ2-3
D gene: .
CDR3 DNA: TGCAGTGCTCACCTGGGGCCTACGCAGTATTTT
CDR3 protein: CSAHLGPTQYF

clone size: .
V gene: TRBV5-1
J gene: TRBJ1-1
D gene: .
CDR3 DNA: TGCGCCAGCAGCCCCAGGGGTTTGAACACTGAAGCTTTCTTT
CDR3 protein: CASSPRGLNTEAFF